This passage covers 22 T cell receptor beta chains from one sample sequenced in a study of cytomegalovirus exposure and HLA in healthy donors. The PCR was carried out with 60 Vbeta primers and 13 Jbeta primers. This table comes from immunoSEQ multiplex PCR, and its TCRdb copy is limited to in-frame clones, with some not included. The table includes about 88,000 clones, 77% detected once. Sequenced: PBMCs. These TCRs come from a woman in her thirties or forties in good health and CMV-seronegative.

This clone was picked up one time. The chain has TRBV27 and TRBJ1-2, with a possible D match to TRBD1 (5 bases). V was trimmed by 1 base and J by 7 bases, leaving 16 bases between them. The CDR3 loop spans 15 amino acids. Germline values: CDR1 MNHEY, CDR2 SMNVEV (reference sequence). The CDR3 sequence is CASSLWGGKGSGYTF. The CDR3 DNA reads TGTGCCAGCAGTTTATGGGGGGGGAAAGGTAGTGGCTACACCTTC.

This clone appeared a single time. V is TRBV2 and J is TRBJ1-1; possible D gene TRBD1, 5 bases. CDR1 is SNHLY and CDR2 is FYNNEI in the germline V gene. This CDR3 comprises 12 residues. The germline V and J ends were trimmed by 4 bases and 10 bases, with 13 bases remaining between them. CDR3 nucleotides: TGTGCCAGCAGTGCAGGAATGGGGGGAGCTTTCTTT. Protein sequence: CASSAGMGGAFF.

The genes are TRBV5-5 and TRBJ1-5, with 7 bases that match TRBD1. Germline V gives CDR1 SGHKS, CDR2 YYEKEE (reference sequence). V lost 3 bases and J lost 2; bases outside the gene matches: 2. There are 14 residues in the CDR3. The CDR3 DNA follows: TGTGCCAGCAGCTCCGGACAGGGCAATCAGCCCCAGCATTTT. The encoded protein is CASSSGQGNQPQHF.

The chain recombines TRBV5-8 with TRBJ1-4; TRBD1 matches 7 bases. This CDR3 is built from 15 residues. Germline values: CDR1 SGHTS, CDR2 YDEGEE. Trimming at V came to 0 bases and at J to 3 bases, leaving 2 bases not matched to a gene. CDR3 sequence (DNA): TGTGCCAGCAGCTTGGTGGGACAGCCTAATGAAAAACTGTTTTTT. It translates to CASSLVGQPNEKLFF.

The V and J genes are TRBV6-4 and TRBJ2-7, with D perhaps matching TRBD1 (6 bases). This CDR3 is built from 14 residues. V was shortened by 7 bases and J by 3 bases, with 16 bases between the two germline ends. CDR1 is MRHNA and CDR2 is SNTAGT in the germline V gene. The CDR3 nucleotides are TGTGCCAGCATCAGGACAGTTGTAATCTACGAGCAGTACTTC. Amino acids: CASIRTVVIYEQYF.

The chain recombines TRBV5-1 with TRBJ1-2, with 8 nucleotides matching TRBD1. The germline V gene has CDR1 SGHRS and CDR2 YFSETQ. This CDR3 is built from 14 residues. The junction had 3 bases not matched to a gene; V was cut back by 4 bases and J by 1 base. The CDR3: CASSEQGDNYGYTF. CDR3 sequence (DNA): TGCGCCAGCAGCGAACAGGGGGATAACTATGGCTACACCTTC.

This clone came up a few times. CDR3 amino acids: CASSFGQGPSLPQHF. The CDR3 DNA follows: TGTGCCAGCAGCTTCGGGCAGGGCCCAAGCTTGCCCCAGCATTTT. The genes are TRBV5-6 and TRBJ1-5, with a weak D call TRBD1 (5 bases). This CDR3 contains 15 residues. Germline V gene lookup returns CDR1 SGHDT and CDR2 YYEEEE. Between the trimmed V and J ends, which lost 2 bases and 9 bases, there was a span of 18 bases. Drawing the rest from reference TRBV5-6 and TRBJ1-5, the complete variable domain is DAGVTQSPTHLIKTRGQQVTLRCSPKSGHDTVSWYQQALGQGPQFIFQYYEEEERQRGNFPDRFSGHQFPNYSSELNVNALLLGDSALYLCASSFGQGPSLPQHFGDGTRLSIL.

J is TRBJ1-2 and V is TRBV2, with TRBD1 identical over 8 bases. This CDR3 is built from 13 residues. With V trimmed by 3 bases and J by 3 bases, 0 bases remained unmatched. The germline V gene has CDR1 SNHLY and CDR2 FYNNEI. CDR3 coding DNA: TGTGCCAGCAGTGAGGACAGGGACTATGGCTACACCTTC. It yields the protein CASSEDRDYGYTF.

V usage is TRBV6-6 and J usage is TRBJ2-1, with D possibly TRBD2 on 6 matching bases. The CDR3 runs 14 residues. Germline V gene data show CDR1 as MNHNY and CDR2 as SVGAGI (reference sequence). The V and J ends lost 0 bases and 4 bases respectively, with 7 bases between them. The CDR3 spells CASSYSLAYNEQFF. The CDR3, as DNA: TGTGCCAGCAGTTACTCCCTAGCGTACAATGAGCAGTTCTTC.

This chain uses TRBV13 with TRBJ1-4; D is unresolved. Trimming removed 5 bases from V and 13 bases from J, with 14 bases in between. CDR3 length equals 12 residues. Germline CDR1 is PRHDT and CDR2 is FYEKMQ (reference sequence). CDR3 protein: CASSHGIGRLFF. CDR3 coding DNA: TGTGCCAGCAGCCATGGGATCGGGAGACTGTTTTTT. Filled out from reference TRBV13 and TRBJ1-4, the complete variable domain reads AAGVIQSPRHLIKEKRETATLKCYPIPRHDTVYWYQQGPGQDPQFLISFYEKMQSDKGSIPDRFSAQQFSDYHSELNMSSLELGDSALYFCASSHGIGRLFFGSGTQLSVL.

This clone came up a few times. The chain is built from TRBV4-2 and TRBJ1-6, with D possibly matching TRBD1 (5 bases). Per the germline V gene, CDR1 is LGHNA and CDR2 is YNFKEQ. V lost 8 bases and J lost 0, with 20 bases in between. The CDR3 is 18 residues long. CDR3 nucleotides: TGTGCCAGCGGGTCCTCAGGGAATTACCCCTCCTATAATTCACCCCTCCACTTT. Translating gives CASGSSGNYPSYNSPLHF.

The J gene is TRBJ1-6, the V gene TRBV5-4; no reliable D call. Germline V lookup: CDR1 SGHNT, CDR2 YYREEE (reference sequence). The CDR3 has 17 residues. The ends were cut back, 4 bases at V and 0 bases at J, with 14 bases in the middle. The chain's CDR3 is CASSSRRESSYNSPLHF. The CDR3 DNA sequence: TGTGCCAGCAGCAGTCGACGGGAGAGCTCCTATAATTCACCCCTCCACTTT.

This clone has only one observation. The V gene is TRBV7-9, the J gene TRBJ1-3; TRBD1 agrees at 8 bases. The trim removed 0 bases at V and 0 bases at J, leaving 10 bases unmatched. CDR3 length equals 19 residues. Germline CDR1 is SEHNR and CDR2 is FQNEAQ (reference sequence). The CDR3 loop reads CASSLAMDRAHSSGNTIYF. DNA for the CDR3: TGTGCCAGCAGCTTAGCCATGGACAGGGCGCATTCCTCTGGAAACACCATATATTTT.

The chain is built from TRBV9 and TRBJ1-2, with 7 bases matching TRBD1. There are 15 residues in the CDR3. J was trimmed by 1 base and V by 3 bases; bases with no gene match: 6. Germline loops: CDR1 SGDLS, CDR2 YYNGEE. CDR3 amino acids: CASSAVQGDNYGYTF. For the CDR3, the DNA is TGTGCCAGCAGCGCTGTTCAGGGGGATAACTATGGCTACACCTTC. The full variable domain, its missing parts supplied by reference TRBV9 and TRBJ1-2, is DSGVTQTPKHLITATGQRVTLRCSPRSGDLSVYWYQQSLDQGLQFLIQYYNGEERAKGNILERFSAQQFPDLHSELNLSSLELGDSALYFCASSAVQGDNYGYTFGSGTRLTVV.

The chain recombines TRBV11-3 with TRBJ2-1; 7 nucleotides agree with TRBD2. This CDR3 is 13 amino acids long. Trimming cost V 7 bases and J 5 bases; bases outside gene matches: 5. Germline V gene lookup returns CDR1 SGHNT and CDR2 YENEEA. The CDR3 protein is CASKIAGNNEQFF. The CDR3 DNA reads TGTGCCAGCAAAATAGCGGGCAACAATGAGCAGTTCTTC.

The J gene is TRBJ2-7, the V gene TRBV5-6, with D unresolved. From germline, CDR1 is SGHDT and CDR2 YYEEEE. The CDR3 consists of 13 residues. V was clipped by 0 bases and J by 4 bases, with 8 bases between them. CDR3 loop: CASSLAWSYEQYF. In DNA, the CDR3 is TGTGCCAGCAGCTTGGCCTGGAGTTACGAGCAGTACTTC.

The V call is TRBV5-8, the J call TRBJ2-2, with 7 bases identical to TRBD1. The CDR3 consists of 15 residues. V trimming: 4 bases; J trimming: 6 bases; junction bases outside the gene matches: 9. From germline, CDR1 is SGHTS and CDR2 YDEGEE. The CDR3 nucleotides read TGTGCCAGCAGCCAGCGACAGGGTGGCGCCGGGGAGCTGTTTTTT. This translates into CASSQRQGGAGELFF.

This clone turned up a few times. This sequence joins TRBV11-2 and TRBJ1-5, with unresolved D. Germline CDR1 SGHAT, CDR2 FQNNGV. The CDR3 is 15 amino acids. The V and J ends lost 5 bases and 2 bases respectively, with 13 bases between them. The chain's CDR3 is CASSITDLGNQPQHF. The CDR3 nucleotides read TGTGCCAGCAGCATAACAGATCTTGGCAATCAGCCCCAGCATTTT.

Only a few counts were recorded for this clone. The chain has TRBV6-1 and TRBJ1-1, with 7 bases identical to TRBD1. Germline V gene data show CDR1 as MNHNS and CDR2 as SASEGT. The trim removed 3 bases at V and 6 bases at J, leaving 7 bases unmatched. CDR3 length: 14 residues. The CDR3 region is CASSELGGIPEAFF. In nucleotides, the CDR3 is TGTGCCAGCAGTGAGTTAGGGGGCATCCCTGAAGCTTTCTTT.

The V and J genes are TRBV9 and TRBJ1-4, with D tentatively TRBD1 (6 bases). The V end was cut by 2 bases, the J end by 8 bases, with 16 bases between. The germline V gene has CDR1 SGDLS and CDR2 YYNGEE. The CDR3 is 15 residues long. DNA for the CDR3: TGTGCCAGCAGCGTTACAGGGAGGGGTGACGAAAAACTGTTTTTT. It is translated as CASSVTGRGDEKLFF.

V and J are TRBV5-8 and TRBJ2-7, with 7 bases that match TRBD1. The CDR3 is 15 residues long. Germline lookup yields CDR1 SGHTS and CDR2 YDEGEE. Trimming at V came to 4 bases and at J to 3 bases, leaving 10 bases not matched to a gene. The CDR3 nucleotides are TGTGCCAGCAGCCTCCCCGGGACAGAACACTACGAGCAGTACTTC. Translating gives CASSLPGTEHYEQYF. The whole variable domain, remainder taken from reference TRBV5-8 and TRBJ2-7, is EAGVTQSPTHLIKTRGQQATLRCSPISGHTSVYWYQQALGLGLQFLLWYDEGEERNRGNFPPRFSGRQFPNYSSELNVNALELEDSALYLCASSLPGTEHYEQYFGPGTRLTVT.

This rearrangement joins TRBV29-1 to TRBJ2-1; 8 nucleotides line up with TRBD1. Germline V gene lookup returns CDR1 SQVTM and CDR2 ANQGSEA. Trimming took 5 bases from V and 7 from J; bases not matched to a gene: 1. The CDR3 runs 11 residues. CDR3 region: CSVRTGNEQFF. The CDR3 DNA reads TGCAGCGTTAGGACAGGGAATGAGCAGTTCTTC.